Each of the 29 T cell receptor beta chains below was sequenced from the same sample in a study of PD-1 blockade in classical Hodgkin lymphoma. Following autologous stem cell transplantation, relapse occurred in every patient, and exposure to brentuximab vedotin varied. Profiling relied on immunoSEQ multiplex PCR, and the TCRdb table lists in-frame clones only, not all of them. The data contain 75,000 to 100,000 clones, about four fifths of them seen just once; the ten biggest clones take up around 15%. Sample: peripheral blood mononuclear cells (PBMCs), taken before the second cycle of nivolumab. These receptors originate from a human donor with classical Hodgkin lymphoma.

This clone was found once. This chain uses TRBV10-3 with TRBJ1-2, with a possible D match to TRBD1 (6 bases). The germline CDR1 and CDR2 sequences are ENHRY and SYGVKD. The V gene lost 2 bases and the J gene lost 4 bases, with 14 bases spanning the gap. The CDR3 loop spans 15 amino acids. The CDR3 DNA reads as TGTGCCATCAGTGAGCGGGGGGCGGTCAGCTATGGCTACACCTTC. It is translated as CAISERGAVSYGYTF.

This sequence joins TRBV19 and TRBJ1-5, with TRBD1 identical over 7 bases. V was pared by 7 bases and J by 5 bases, with 8 bases of the junction left unmatched. The CDR3 contains 14 residues. CDR1 is LNHDA and CDR2 is SQIVND in the germline V gene (reference sequence). The DNA for the CDR3 is TGTGCCAGTAATACCGGGACAGAATATCAGCCCCAGCATTTT. Its translation: CASNTGTEYQPQHF.

V gene TRBV5-1 combines with J gene TRBJ2-3, with TRBD1 as a possible D gene (6 bases). Germline CDR1 SGHRS, CDR2 YFSETQ. V lost 0 bases and J 0 bases, leaving 11 bases between the germline ends. CDR3 length: 16 amino acids. The CDR3 loop is CASSLDTGLSTDTQYF. The CDR3 DNA reads as TGCGCCAGCAGCTTGGACACAGGGCTGAGCACAGATACGCAGTATTTT.

The chain joins TRBV19 to TRBJ2-5; 7 bases are shared with TRBD2. Trimming at V came to 1 base and at J to 9 bases, leaving 8 bases not matched to a gene. Germline V gives CDR1 LNHDA, CDR2 SQIVND (reference sequence). CDR3 length: 14 residues. The CDR3 spells CASSIGASGKAQYF. The DNA for the CDR3 is TGTGCCAGTAGTATAGGGGCTAGCGGCAAGGCCCAGTACTTC.

V usage is TRBV18 and J usage is TRBJ1-4, with D perhaps matching TRBD1 (6 bases). Trimming shortened V by 3 bases and J by 3 bases, and 20 bases separated the two germline ends. The CDR3 covers 18 residues. The V gene's germline CDR1 is KGHSH and CDR2 LQKENI. The CDR3 DNA sequence: TGTGCCAGCTCACCGCCGGGACAAGGGGATATTGCTAATGAAAAACTGTTTTTT. This encodes CASSPPGQGDIANEKLFF.

This rearrangement joins TRBV5-1 to TRBJ1-2, with D unclear. Germline CDR1 and CDR2: SGHRS and YFSETQ. Trimming stripped 4 bases from V and 7 bases from J, with 14 bases between. There are 13 residues in the CDR3. This CDR3 is CASSPGWDGGYTF. The CDR3 region has the DNA TGCGCCAGCAGCCCCGGGTGGGATGGTGGCTACACCTTC.

V is TRBV19 and J is TRBJ2-7; 10 bases map to TRBD1. The ends lost 6 bases at V and 0 bases at J; junction bases unmatched: 5. Looked up from germline, CDR1 is LNHDA and CDR2 is SQIVND (reference sequence). This CDR3 has 15 amino acids. CDR3 bases: TGTGCCAGTAGATCCAGGACAGGGGGCTCCTACGAGCAGTACTTC. Amino acid sequence: CASRSRTGGSYEQYF.

The chain combines TRBV4-3 with TRBJ2-7; D gene ambiguous. The CDR3 spans 15 residues. CDR1 is LGHNA, CDR2 YSLEER, per germline. Deletions cut 1 base from V and 3 bases from J, with 13 bases between. The CDR3 loop reads CASSQGPLPLYEQYF. CDR3 sequence (DNA): TGCGCCAGCAGCCAAGGTCCTCTGCCCCTCTACGAGCAGTACTTC.

The V call is TRBV29-1, the J call TRBJ2-5; TRBD2 aligns across 16 bases. The V gene's germline CDR1 is SQVTM and CDR2 ANQGSEA. This CDR3 has 20 amino acids. Trimming took 4 bases from V and 4 from J; bases not matched to a gene: 18. The CDR3 loop reads CSVVGLAGGPSGTSRETQYF. CDR3 bases: TGCAGCGTTGTGGGACTAGCGGGAGGGCCCTCGGGGACCTCCCGAGAGACCCAGTACTTC.

This clone came up a few times. The genes are TRBV9 and TRBJ2-2, with 9 nucleotides matching TRBD2. The CDR3 loop spans 19 amino acids. Per the germline V gene, CDR1 is SGDLS and CDR2 is YYNGEE. V gave up 0 bases and J gave up 4 bases; unmatched junction bases: 13. CDR3 sequence reads: CASSVEGWGAGGVTGELFF. As DNA, the CDR3 is TGTGCCAGCAGCGTAGAGGGATGGGGAGCGGGAGGAGTCACCGGGGAGCTGTTTTTT.

The CDR3, as DNA: TGTGCCAGCAGCTCCCTGGGGGGGGCCGGCGGGGAGCTGTTTTTT. Protein: CASSSLGGAGGELFF. This rearrangement joins TRBV7-6 to TRBJ2-2, with D possibly TRBD2 on 7 matching bases. Trimming pared 4 bases from V and 7 bases from J, leaving 16 bases between. Germline CDR1 and CDR2: SGHVS and FNYEAQ. The CDR3 covers 15 residues.

The gene calls are TRBV5-4 and TRBJ2-7; 7 positions agree with TRBD2. After removal of 0 bases from V and 3 bases from J, the junction contained 6 bases not matched to a gene. The CDR3 loop spans 15 amino acids. CDR1 SGHNT and CDR2 YYREEE come from the germline V gene (reference sequence). CDR3 sequence reads: CASSLAAGEVYEQYF. CDR3 coding DNA: TGTGCCAGCAGCTTGGCTGCGGGAGAGGTCTACGAGCAGTACTTC.

The chain links TRBV6-5 to TRBJ2-1; the match to TRBD1 covers 11 bases. With 6 bases clipped from V and 8 bases from J, the junction kept 3 bases outside the gene matches. Looked up from germline, CDR1 is MNHEY and CDR2 is SVGAGI. The CDR3 consists of 13 residues. CDR3 in DNA: TGTGCCAGCAGGGGACAGGGGGTGGATGAGCAGTTCTTC. This sequence encodes CASRGQGVDEQFF.

This clone was seen only a few times. V and J are TRBV19 and TRBJ2-7, with D hard to call. Trimming shortened V by 0 bases and J by 5 bases, and 8 bases separated the two germline ends. CDR3 length equals 13 residues. Germline CDR1 and CDR2: LNHDA and SQIVND (reference sequence). The CDR3 region has the DNA TGTGCCAGTAGTATAGATCGAGTGAACGAGCAGTACTTC. It is translated as CASSIDRVNEQYF.

The chain couples TRBV15 to TRBJ2-7; tentative D call: TRBD1 (6 bases). V lost 5 bases and J 9 bases, leaving 23 bases between the germline ends. The CDR3 covers 15 residues. In germline, CDR1 is LNHNV, CDR2 YYDKDF (reference sequence). This chain's CDR3 is CATSQRPGLPQGQYF. Here the CDR3 DNA reads TGTGCCACCAGCCAGAGACCGGGTCTACCACAGGGGCAGTACTTC.

The chain carries TRBV7-2 and TRBJ1-1; 9 positions agree with TRBD1. Germline V gene data show CDR1 as SGHTA and CDR2 as FQGNSA. The CDR3 extends over 17 amino acids. Unmatched junction bases numbered 8, after V lost 3 bases and J lost 0 bases. This chain's CDR3 is CASSFFGTGIMNTEAFF. For the CDR3, the DNA is TGTGCCAGCAGCTTCTTTGGGACAGGGATAATGAACACTGAAGCTTTCTTT.

The chain uses TRBV10-3 and TRBJ2-1; 8 bases map to TRBD2. V lost 7 bases, J lost 10 bases, and 6 bases stayed unmatched. CDR1 and CDR2 from the germline V gene are ENHRY and SYGVKD. The CDR3 length is 12 residues. CDR3 in DNA: TGTGCCATCAAGCGGGAGCTCGGGGAGCAGTTCTTC. Translation gives CAIKRELGEQFF.

The chain couples TRBV10-3 to TRBJ1-5; no clear D. Germline V lookup: CDR1 ENHRY, CDR2 SYGVKD. V gave up 6 bases and J gave up 5 bases, with 11 bases separating them. This CDR3 region has 13 residues. CDR3 protein: CAISVDGDQPQHF. CDR3 nucleotide sequence: TGTGCCATCAGCGTGGACGGAGATCAGCCCCAGCATTTT.

The chain has TRBV29-1 and TRBJ2-1; the match to TRBD2 covers 12 bases. Trimming at V came to 5 bases and at J to 4 bases, leaving 12 bases not matched to a gene. The germline V gene has CDR1 SQVTM and CDR2 ANQGSEA. The CDR3 is 17 residues long. The CDR3 bases are TGCAGCGTTCTACACCCTGAACTAGCGGGGGGATACAATGAGCAGTTCTTC. Its protein is CSVLHPELAGGYNEQFF.

The chain uses TRBV7-3 and TRBJ2-3; 8 bases are shared with TRBD1. This CDR3 is 17 amino acids long. V dropped 5 bases and J dropped 2; count of bases not matched to a gene: 12. Germline V lookup: CDR1 SGHTA, CDR2 FQGTGA. CDR3 nucleotides: TGTGCCAGCAGCGTCCCGACCGGGACAGGTCCCACAGATACGCAGTATTTT. Its protein product is CASSVPTGTGPTDTQYF.

The V gene is TRBV4-3, the J gene TRBJ2-1; tentatively, D is TRBD2 (7 bases). V gave up 3 bases and J gave up 8 bases, with 14 bases separating them. Germline lookup yields CDR1 LGHNA and CDR2 YSLEER. There are 14 residues in the CDR3. Written as DNA, the CDR3 is TGCGCCAGCAGCCAGAGGGGGAGGGGGGATGAGCAGTTCTTC. This sequence encodes CASSQRGRGDEQFF.

The V call is TRBV28, the J call TRBJ1-5, with a weak D call TRBD1 (6 bases). The CDR3 contains 14 residues. The germline CDR1 and CDR2 sequences are MDHEN and SYDVKM. The ends were cut back, 7 bases at V and 7 bases at J, with 17 bases in the middle. CDR3 nucleotides: TGTGCCAGCATAAAGGGGAGGGGGGACCAGCCCCAGCATTTT. Protein product: CASIKGRGDQPQHF.

The V call is TRBV10-2, the J call TRBJ2-7, with 7 bases aligning to TRBD2. In germline, CDR1 is WSHSY, CDR2 SAAADI. Trimming at V came to 4 bases and at J to 2 bases, leaving 8 bases not matched to a gene. The CDR3 length is 15 residues. The CDR3, as DNA: TGCGCCAGCAGTGTAGCGCTAGCGGTCGCCTACGAGCAGTACTTC. Amino acid sequence: CASSVALAVAYEQYF.

This rearrangement joins TRBV6-6 to TRBJ2-7, with D possibly matching TRBD1 (6 bases). The germline CDR1 and CDR2 sequences are MNHNY and SVGAGI (reference sequence). There are 13 residues in the CDR3. The germline V and J ends were trimmed by 7 bases and 2 bases, with 12 bases remaining between them. The CDR3 nucleotides are TGTGCCAGCACCGGACAGAGAACCTACGAGCAGTACTTC. This translates into CASTGQRTYEQYF.

This chain uses TRBV6-1 with TRBJ2-6; possibly TRBD1 for D (5 bases). The length of the CDR3 is 15 residues. Germline V lookup: CDR1 MNHNS, CDR2 SASEGT. Trimming stripped 7 bases from V and 2 bases from J, with 12 bases between. The CDR3 DNA is TGTGCCAGCAACTACAGGTTGGCTGGGGCCAACGTCCTGACTTTC. This sequence encodes CASNYRLAGANVLTF.

This clone was observed a handful of times. The rearrangement uses TRBV18 and TRBJ2-2; maybe TRBD2 (6 bases). The CDR3 runs 15 residues. V shed 5 bases and J shed 1 base, with 11 bases lying between them. The germline V gene encodes CDR1 KGHSH and CDR2 LQKENI. This chain's CDR3 is CASSRLDMNTGELFF. CDR3 DNA: TGTGCCAGCTCAAGACTAGACATGAACACCGGGGAGCTGTTTTTT.

The chain recombines TRBV5-6 with TRBJ2-1, with 9 bases fitting TRBD2. The CDR3 is made up of 16 amino acids. V lost 0 bases and J lost 5; bases outside the gene matches: 6. Germline V gene lookup returns CDR1 SGHDT and CDR2 YYEEEE. As DNA, the CDR3 is TGTGCCAGCAGCTTGGTGGCTAGCGGGATGAACAATGAGCAGTTCTTC. As protein: CASSLVASGMNNEQFF.

The V and J genes are TRBV19 and TRBJ2-1; D is unclear. Germline V gives CDR1 LNHDA, CDR2 SQIVND (reference sequence). The CDR3 loop spans 17 amino acids. V shed 3 bases and J shed 0 bases, with 15 bases lying between them. The CDR3 sequence is CASSIGLPTSSYNEQFF. The CDR3, as DNA: TGTGCCAGTAGTATTGGCCTACCTACCAGCTCCTACAATGAGCAGTTCTTC.

This chain links TRBV27 with TRBJ2-1; TRBD2 matches at 14 bases. This CDR3 has 16 residues. J lost 8 bases, V lost 2 bases, and 5 bases had no gene match. Looked up from germline, CDR1 is MNHEY and CDR2 is SMNVEV (reference sequence). The CDR3 sequence is CASSLGLAGGWDEQFF. The DNA for the CDR3 is TGTGCCAGCAGTTTAGGACTAGCGGGAGGCTGGGATGAGCAGTTCTTC.